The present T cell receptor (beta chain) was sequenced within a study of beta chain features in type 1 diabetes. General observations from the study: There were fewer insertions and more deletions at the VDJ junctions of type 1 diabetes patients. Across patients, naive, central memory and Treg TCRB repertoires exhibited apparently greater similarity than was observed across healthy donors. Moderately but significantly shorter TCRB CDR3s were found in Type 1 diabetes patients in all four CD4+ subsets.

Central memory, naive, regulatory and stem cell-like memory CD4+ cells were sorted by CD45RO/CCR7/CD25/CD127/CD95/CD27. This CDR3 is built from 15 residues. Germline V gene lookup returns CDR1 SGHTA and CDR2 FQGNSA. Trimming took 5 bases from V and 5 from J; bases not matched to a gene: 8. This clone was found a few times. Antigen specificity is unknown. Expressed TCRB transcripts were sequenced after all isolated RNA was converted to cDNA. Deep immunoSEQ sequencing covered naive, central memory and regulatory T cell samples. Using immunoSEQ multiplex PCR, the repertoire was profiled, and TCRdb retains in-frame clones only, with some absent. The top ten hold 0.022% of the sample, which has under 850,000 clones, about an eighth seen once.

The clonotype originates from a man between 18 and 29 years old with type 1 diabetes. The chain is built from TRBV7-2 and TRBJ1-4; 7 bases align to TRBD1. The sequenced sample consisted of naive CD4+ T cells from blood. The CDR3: CASSPFGTENEKLFF. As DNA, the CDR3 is TGTGCCAGCAGCCCCTTTGGGACAGAGAATGAAAAACTGTTTTTT.